Each of the 6 T cell receptor beta chains below was sequenced from the same sample in a study of shared clonotypes between healthy human individuals. The table came from immunoSEQ multiplex PCR; TCRdb's copy has only in-frame clones and leaves some out. The table lists 2,500,000 or so clones, around nine tenths of them singletons. The sample consisted of naive CD4+ T cells sorted from blood. Described subset: CD45RA+ positively selected. The receptors originated from a man between 18 and 29 years old in good health.

J is TRBJ1-3 and V is TRBV27; D uncertain. Trimming removed 3 bases at V and 4 bases at J, with 7 bases between. CDR3 size: 13 residues. Looked up from germline, CDR1 is MNHEY and CDR2 is SMNVEV (reference sequence). The chain's CDR3 is CASSLGYGNTIYF. Written as DNA, the CDR3 is TGTGCCAGCAGTTTGGGGTACGGAAACACCATATATTTT.

V gene TRBV19 combines with J gene TRBJ1-2; no reliable D call. The CDR3 runs 14 residues. Per the germline V gene, CDR1 is LNHDA and CDR2 is SQIVND (reference sequence). The germline V and J ends were trimmed by 3 bases and 4 bases, with 12 bases remaining between them. The CDR3 sequence is CASSIRTVGYGYTF. CDR3 nucleotides: TGTGCCAGTAGTATTAGAACAGTCGGCTATGGCTACACCTTC.

The rearrangement joins TRBV2 to TRBJ1-1; D is uncertain. Germline lookup yields CDR1 SNHLY and CDR2 FYNNEI. V dropped 7 bases and J dropped 0 bases, with 18 bases sitting between them. The CDR3 consists of 16 residues. The DNA for the CDR3 is TGTGCCAGCATTCTCGACCAGGCAGGCCTGAACACTGAAGCTTTCTTT. Translating it yields CASILDQAGLNTEAFF.

The chain is built from TRBV14 and TRBJ2-7; D uncertain. Trimming removed 1 base at V and 5 bases at J, with 6 bases between. The CDR3 totals 12 residues. Germline lookup yields CDR1 SGHDN and CDR2 FVKESK. CDR3 in amino acids: CASSQVENEQYF. The CDR3 DNA follows: TGTGCCAGCAGCCAAGTTGAAAACGAGCAGTACTTC.

The CDR3 DNA reads TGTGCCAGCAGTCCCCCCACGGGTAGCACAGATACGCAGTATTTT. The encoded protein is CASSPPTGSTDTQYF. This rearrangement joins TRBV13 to TRBJ2-3; D gene unclear. Looked up from germline, CDR1 is PRHDT and CDR2 is FYEKMQ (reference sequence). V was pared by 6 bases and J by 0 bases, with 13 bases between. The CDR3 has 15 amino acids.

This clone occurred once. The J gene is TRBJ2-1, the V gene TRBV7-2; no definite D call. V gave up 5 bases and J gave up 0 bases, with 11 bases separating them. The CDR3 is 15 residues long. Germline V gene sequence: CDR1 SGHTA, CDR2 FQGNSA. The CDR3 coding sequence is TGTGCCAGCAGCCTAACCCCATACTCCTACAATGAGCAGTTCTTC. Translating it yields CASSLTPYSYNEQFF.